These 13 T cell receptor beta chains share one sample of origin, sequenced in a study of blood T cell repertoires in COVID-19. Sequencing was performed with immunoSEQ multiplex PCR; in TCRdb, only in-frame clones are kept and a portion is missing. The table records 650,000 to 800,000 clones, just under 90% of them present only once. Sequenced input: peripheral blood. These TCRs come from a woman aged 18-30 years with acute or convalescent COVID-19.

Only a few counts were recorded for this clone. The chain uses TRBV11-2 and TRBJ1-1, with unresolved D. This CDR3 is 14 amino acids long. Trimming took 5 bases from V and 1 from J, leaving 11 bases between them. The germline gives CDR1 SGHAT, CDR2 FQNNGV. The CDR3 DNA is TGTGCCAGCAGCCCGAGAAACGAGAACACTGAAGCTTTCTTT. This translates into CASSPRNENTEAFF.

This rearrangement joins TRBV9 to TRBJ2-3; 12 bases fit TRBD2. The CDR3 is made up of 13 amino acids. Trimming cost V 3 bases and J 12 bases; bases outside gene matches: 5. Looked up from germline, CDR1 is SGDLS and CDR2 is YYNGEE. CDR3 DNA sequence: TGTGCCAGCAGCGCAACTAGCGGGGGGTCCCAGTATTTT. This codes for CASSATSGGSQYF.

The chain has TRBV3-1 (or the pseudogene TRBV3-2) and TRBJ2-5; a weak D match, TRBD1 (6 bases). Germline V gives CDR1 LGHDT, CDR2 YNNKEL (reference sequence). The CDR3 has 14 residues. The germline V and J ends were trimmed by 2 bases and 2 bases, with 9 bases remaining between them. The CDR3 DNA sequence: TGTGCCAGCAGCCAAAGGGGGTCACAAGAGACCCAGTACTTC. Translation: CASSQRGSQETQYF.

The chain recombines TRBV6-2 or TRBV6-3 with TRBJ2-2, with TRBD1 as a possible D gene (6 bases). The CDR3 is 15 amino acids. Trimming took off 4 bases at V and 4 bases at J, with 13 bases between the two ends. CDR1 MNHEY and CDR2 SVGEGT come from the germline V gene. The chain's CDR3 is CASSFEGVGTGELFF. The CDR3 region has the DNA TGTGCCAGCAGTTTCGAGGGGGTCGGCACCGGGGAGCTGTTTTTT.

J is TRBJ1-5 and V is TRBV7-8, with 7 bases that match TRBD1. Per germline, CDR1 SGHVS and CDR2 FQNEAQ. The CDR3 is made up of 15 amino acids. V trimming: 6 bases; J trimming: 8 bases; junction bases outside the gene matches: 13. The CDR3 here is CASSSYTGAGKPQHF. CDR3 sequence (DNA): TGTGCCAGCAGTTCTTATACAGGGGCGGGCAAGCCCCAGCATTTT.

The rearrangement links TRBV4-2 to TRBJ2-7; tentatively, D is TRBD1 (5 bases). The CDR3 covers 13 residues. The V gene lost 5 bases and the J gene lost 1 base, with 9 bases spanning the gap. CDR1 is LGHNA and CDR2 is YNFKEQ in the germline V gene. The CDR3 spells CASSSRQSYEQYF. DNA of the CDR3: TGTGCCAGCAGCTCCAGACAGTCCTACGAGCAGTACTTC.

CDR3 in amino acids: CASSSVRRGDTEAFF. CDR3 sequence (DNA): TGTGCCAGCAGTTCCGTTCGTCGTGGAGACACTGAAGCTTTCTTT. This sequence joins TRBV6-2 or TRBV6-3 and TRBJ1-1; D is uncertain. The CDR3 runs to 15 residues. Trimming cost V 4 bases and J 3 bases, with 15 bases left between them. Germline CDR1 is MNHEY and CDR2 is SVGEGT.

The chain employs TRBV30 and TRBJ1-1; the D gene is possibly TRBD1 (5 bases). V was pared by 3 bases and J by 9 bases, with 23 bases between. CDR1 and CDR2 from the germline V gene are GTSNPN and SVGIG (reference sequence). The CDR3 covers 15 residues. The CDR3: CAWRIQPGGGVKAFF. CDR3 DNA: TGTGCCTGGAGGATCCAACCCGGGGGAGGGGTAAAAGCTTTCTTT.

This chain joins TRBV30 and TRBJ2-4; a weak D match, TRBD2 (5 bases). The CDR3 length is 11 residues. Per germline, CDR1 GTSNPN and CDR2 SVGIG (reference sequence). V lost 8 bases to trimming and J lost 2 bases, with 7 bases between them. The CDR3 DNA follows: TGTGCCCGGGAATCCAAAAACATTCAGTACTTC. This gives the protein CARESKNIQYF.

This clone was picked up one time. V is TRBV18 and J is TRBJ1-2; 9 bases are shared with TRBD1. J gave up 5 bases and V 3 bases, and 7 bases lay outside the gene matches. Germline CDR1 and CDR2: KGHSH and LQKENI. This CDR3 has 15 amino acids. The CDR3 sequence is CASSPRTGESYGYTF. The CDR3 DNA is TGTGCCAGCTCACCGAGGACAGGGGAGTCGTATGGCTACACCTTC. Looking up the rest from reference TRBV18 and TRBJ1-2 gives the full variable domain: NAGVMQNPRHLVRRRGQEARLRCSPMKGHSHVYWYRQLPEEGLKFMVYLQKENIIDESGMPKERFSAEFPKEGPSILRIQQVVRGDSAAYFCASSPRTGESYGYTFGSGTRLTVV.

The chain uses TRBV11-3 and TRBJ1-1, with D possibly TRBD1 on 5 matching bases. The germline V and J ends were trimmed by 5 bases and 7 bases, with 14 bases remaining between them. The CDR3 has 13 residues. Germline loops: CDR1 SGHNT, CDR2 YENEEA. CDR3 protein: CASSHGTDFEAFF. CDR3 DNA: TGTGCCAGCAGCCACGGGACTGATTTTGAAGCTTTCTTT.

The V gene is TRBV20-1, the J gene TRBJ1-1; tentatively, D is TRBD1 (5 bases). The CDR3 consists of 10 residues. Trimming shortened V by 5 bases and J by 10 bases, and 11 bases separated the two germline ends. CDR1 is DFQATT and CDR2 is SNEGSKA in the germline V gene (reference sequence). The CDR3 coding sequence is TGCAGTGCTGTGGGCCAGGGAGCTTTCTTT. This translates into CSAVGQGAFF.

The chain uses TRBV14 and TRBJ1-2, with a possible D match to TRBD1 (6 bases). The V end lost 1 base, the J end lost 5 bases, and 14 bases lay between the germline ends. This CDR3 has 15 residues. Per germline, CDR1 SGHDN and CDR2 FVKESK. The CDR3 DNA reads TGTGCCAGCAGCCAAGGACAGGCCGTATTGTATGGCTACACCTTC. Translated: CASSQGQAVLYGYTF. Combining the CDR3 with reference TRBV14 and TRBJ1-2 gives the whole variable domain EAGVTQFPSHSVIEKGQTVTLRCDPISGHDNLYWYRRVMGKEIKFLLHFVKESKQDESGMPNNRFLAERTGGTYSTLKVQPAELEDSGVYFCASSQGQAVLYGYTFGSGTRLTVV.